A single T cell receptor (beta chain) is shown here with its context. The antigen is undetermined. 13 Jbeta primers and 60 Vbeta primers were used for the PCR. Here immunoSEQ multiplex PCR was the method, and the copy in TCRdb shows in-frame clones only, minus some. Recorded for this sample: 30,000 to 40,000 clones. This record belongs to a study of cytomegalovirus exposure and HLA in healthy donors. Study-wide results and caveats: A further, later analysis showed that HLA-associated TCR beta chains (compared with equally common others) were more clonally expanded.

This TCR was sampled from a man in his forties or fifties in good health and CMV-seropositive. What was sequenced was PBMCs.

The CDR3: CASSPRQGAPDTQYF. The CDR3 nucleotides are TGTGCCAGCTCACCCCGACAGGGGGCGCCAGATACGCAGTATTTT. V usage is TRBV18 and J usage is TRBJ2-3; the match to TRBD1 covers 10 bases. The germline V gene has CDR1 KGHSH and CDR2 LQKENI. The CDR3 loop spans 15 amino acids. Germline trimming cut 3 bases from V and 4 bases from J; bases unmatched to any gene: 4.